In this sample, the clone carrying this T cell receptor (beta chain) turned up many times. V was pared by 5 bases and J by 9 bases, with 10 bases of the junction left unmatched. CDR3 length: 14 amino acids. CDR1 is DFQATT and CDR2 is SNEGSKA in the germline V gene (reference sequence). This record belongs to a study of early T cells in non-severe SARS-CoV-2 infection. Study context: Chains from this unsorted whole-blood bulk RNA could not be paired.

Each CDR3 protein is one row after TCRdb ran MiXCR on the 5' RACE reads. The table lists approximately 30,000 distinct CDR3 sequences, about 4.9% of them singletons. The sample comprised whole blood. This TCR was recovered from an adult who was a healthcare worker with PCR-confirmed SARS-CoV-2 infection or an uninfected control (not recorded which). The rearrangement joins TRBV20-1 to TRBJ2-1; 10 bases align to TRBD2. The CDR3 protein is CSAPSGGAGGEQFF. Written as DNA, the CDR3 is TGCAGTGCTCCCAGCGGGGGGGCCGGAGGTGAGCAGTTCTTC.